This is a list of T cell receptor beta chains from one sample in a study of response to subunit inactivated influenza vaccine. Using its own MiXCR run on the RT-PCR reads, TCRdb lists one record per CDR3 protein. Of 500,000 to 550,000 distinct CDR3 sequences listed, approximately 22% were seen once; the top ten hold 2.5% to 3%. A further study also used this sample, focusing on T cells expressing NK-cell markers.

Sequencing used CD4+ T cells sorted from PBMCs, obtained 12 days after vaccination. The receptors stem from a man aged 50 to 59 who received an inactivated influenza vaccine. CDR3s include the opening cysteine and the closing phenylalanine or tryptophan. A D gene is named only where the DNA matches it firmly. Expanded clones get a size class; other rows say once, few or many, or leave the size out.

TRBV4-1,few,NA,TRBJ2-3,TGCGCCAGCAGCCAAGATAGTGGTGCGGGGGCATGGGATACGCAGTATTTT,CASSQDSGAGAWDTQYF
TRBV29-1,few,TRBD1,TRBJ1-1,TGCAGCGTTGAAGATCTGGTCCAGACAGGGGCTGAAGCTTTCTTT,CSVEDLVQTGAEAFF
TRBV4-2,many,NA,TRBJ1-2,TGTGCCAGCAGCCAAGACAGGGGCGGCTACACCTTC,CASSQDRGGYTF
TRBV20-1,NA,NA,TRBJ2-5,TGCAGTGCTAGAGATTGGCGGGAATTTGAGACCCAGTACTTC,CSARDWREFETQYF
TRBV7-2,many,NA,TRBJ1-2,TGTGCCAGCAGCTCACCCCCCCGGAACTATGGCTACACCTTC,CASSSPPRNYGYTF
TRBV10-3,many,TRBD1,TRBJ2-6,TGTGCCATCAGTACGACAGGGGGCGGCTCTGGGGCCAACGTCCTGACTTTC,CAISTTGGGSGANVLTF
TRBV5-1,few,TRBD2,TRBJ2-7,TGCGCCAGCAGCTTCTCTTCGGCTAGCGGGGGATACGAGCAGTACTTC,CASSFSSASGGYEQYF
TRBV14,NA,NA,TRBJ1-2,TGTGCCAGCAGCCAAGATAGAGGGGGTCCTACCTTC,CASSQDRGGPTF
TRBV7-2,few,NA,TRBJ2-7,TGTGCCAGCAGCTTACTCATGGGTCCTACCTACGAGCAGTACTTC,CASSLLMGPTYEQYF
TRBV4-2,few,TRBD2,TRBJ2-1,TGTGCCAGCAGCCAGGCTAGCGGGGCAGACTACAATGAGCAGTTCTTC,CASSQASGADYNEQFF
TRBV7-9,NA,NA,TRBJ2-7,TGTGCCAGCAGCTCCCCAGCTGGGAGGGGGCGATACGAGCAGTACTTC,CASSSPAGRGRYEQYF
TRBV10-3,NA,TRBD2,TRBJ2-1,TGTGCCTCCAAAACTAGCGGGGGGCCTGACAATGAGCAGTTCTTC,CASKTSGGPDNEQFF
TRBV4-3,few,NA,TRBJ2-2,TGCGCCAGCAGCCAAGATAAGATAATAGTGGGTGACACCGGGGAGCTGTTTTTT,CASSQDKIIVGDTGELFF
TRBV5-1,NA,NA,TRBJ2-5,TGCGCCAGCAGTAATCTGGCGAACATCCAAGAGACCCAGTACTTC,CASSNLANIQETQYF
TRBV4-3,NA,TRBD2,TRBJ2-2,TGCGCCAGCAAACCACTAGCGGGGGGGCCCGGGGAGCTGTTTTTT,CASKPLAGGPGELFF
TRBV12-3/TRBV12-4,few,NA,TRBJ1-2,TGTGCCAGCAGTTGGGCGACAGCCTATGGCTACACCTTC,CASSWATAYGYTF
TRBV21-1,few,NA,TRBJ1-6,TGTGCCAGCAGCAAAGCCTCAGGATATAATTCACCCCTCCACTTT,CASSKASGYNSPLHF
TRBV2,many,NA,TRBJ2-3,TGTGCCAGCAGTGAAATACTACTGGGAGATACGCAGTATTTT,CASSEILLGDTQYF
TRBV20-1,few,TRBD1,TRBJ2-3,TGCAGTGCCCCTACTGGACAGGTCAGGGATACGCAGTATTTT,CSAPTGQVRDTQYF
TRBV3-1,NA,TRBD2,TRBJ2-7,TGTGCCAGCAGCCTCGGACTAGCGGGAGGTATCTCAACCTACGAGCAGTACTTC,CASSLGLAGGISTYEQYF
TRBV11-2,NA,NA,TRBJ2-7,TGTGCCAGCAGCTTAGATTGGAAGCAGTACTTC,CASSLDWKQYF
TRBV5-1,once,NA,TRBJ1-6,TGCGCCAGCAGCTCAACAGGGCCTCATTCACCCCTCCACTTT,CASSSTGPHSPLHF
TRBV20-1,NA,NA,TRBJ2-2,TGCAGTGCTAGCCAGGGAAACACCGGGGAGCTGTTTTTT,CSASQGNTGELFF
TRBV6-1,few,NA,TRBJ2-2,TGTGCCAGCAGTGACGGGACTCTTGCGGGCGGGGAGCTGTTTTTT,CASSDGTLAGGELFF
TRBV2,few,NA,TRBJ2-5,TGTGCCAGCAGATCGGAGGGGGCCCAGTACTTC,CASRSEGAQYF
TRBV4-1,NA,NA,TRBJ2-7,TGCGCCAGCAGCCTAACCGGGATAAGCGCCTACGAGCAGTACTTC,CASSLTGISAYEQYF
TRBV18,few,NA,TRBJ2-3,TGTGCCAGCTCACAAAAGGGCGTCCCCACAGATACGCAGTATTTT,CASSQKGVPTDTQYF
TRBV9,NA,NA,TRBJ2-3,TGTGCCAGCAGCGCGGGACTCACCACAGATACGCAGTATTTT,CASSAGLTTDTQYF
TRBV5-1,NA,NA,TRBJ2-1,TGCGCCAGCAGCTTGGTTAGCGCGATTTACAATGAGCAGTTCTTC,CASSLVSAIYNEQFF
TRBV27,few,TRBD1,TRBJ2-6,TGTGCCAGCAGTTACGGGACAGGGGGTACTGGGGCCAACGTCCTGACTTTC,CASSYGTGGTGANVLTF
TRBV11-2,NA,TRBD2,TRBJ2-5,TGTGCCAGCAGCGGGCGCGCGGGAGGGCAAGAGACCCAGTACTTC,CASSGRAGGQETQYF
TRBV7-9,few,NA,TRBJ2-5,TGTGCCAGCAGCTTCGGGGGTGCGGAAGAGACCCAGTACTTC,CASSFGGAEETQYF
TRBV5-1,NA,TRBD1,TRBJ2-2,TGCGCCAGCAGCTTGGGGTCAGGGGGCGCCGGGGAGCTGTTTTTT,CASSLGSGGAGELFF
TRBV6-1,NA,TRBD2,TRBJ2-5,TGTGCCAGCAGTAGGTCGGGACTAGCAGCCCAAGAGACCCAGTACTTC,CASSRSGLAAQETQYF
TRBV5-6,NA,NA,TRBJ1-1,TGTGCCAGCAGCTTGGGTACGGAAGCTGAAGCTTTCTTT,CASSLGTEAEAFF
TRBV6-2/TRBV6-3,NA,NA,TRBJ2-3,TGTGCCAGCAGCCCCTTCAGAGATACGCAGTATTTT,CASSPFRDTQYF
TRBV29-1,few,NA,TRBJ1-4,TGCAGCGTTGGTAGCCAGGGCGGTGAAAAACTGTTTTTT,CSVGSQGGEKLFF
TRBV19,NA,NA,TRBJ2-1,TGTGCCAGTAGTCAGAGACACATCTACAATGAGCAGTTCTTC,CASSQRHIYNEQFF
TRBV5-1,NA,TRBD1,TRBJ2-7,TGCGCCAGCAGCTCGCACGGACAGGGAGGCGAGCAGTACTTC,CASSSHGQGGEQYF
TRBV7-2,NA,TRBD1,TRBJ1-3,TGTGCCAGCAGCCGGGACAGGGGAAGCACCATATATTTT,CASSRDRGSTIYF
TRBV6-1,once,NA,TRBJ2-4,TGTGCCAGCAGTGGCCCCGGGAGCGCCAAAAACATTCAGTACTTC,CASSGPGSAKNIQYF
TRBV20-1,few,NA,TRBJ1-5,TGCAGTGCTAGAGATCGGAGTGTAAGGCAGCCCCAGCATTTT,CSARDRSVRQPQHF
TRBV18,NA,TRBD2,TRBJ2-1,TGTGCCAGCTCATCGGGACTAGCGGGAGTCGGTGATGAGCAGTTCTTC,CASSSGLAGVGDEQFF
TRBV7-9,NA,NA,TRBJ2-7,TGTGCCAGCAGCTGCGAGTGGGAGCAGTACTTC,CASSCEWEQYF
TRBV9,few,TRBD2,TRBJ2-7,TGTGCCAGCAGCGTAGAGCCTAGCGGGAACTACGAGCAGTACTTC,CASSVEPSGNYEQYF
TRBV20-1,NA,NA,TRBJ2-7,TGCAGTGCTAGTGATCCGGGACTTCCAAGTAACGAGCAGTACTTC,CSASDPGLPSNEQYF
TRBV7-9,many,NA,TRBJ2-7,TGTGCCAGCAGCTTAGAACAGGGCCCCTACGAGCAGTACTTC,CASSLEQGPYEQYF
TRBV5-8,NA,NA,TRBJ2-4,TGTGTCAGCAGCTATTCCCTTACAGGGAAAGGCGATCAGTACTTC,CVSSYSLTGKGDQYF
TRBV7-2,few,NA,TRBJ2-3,TGTGCCAGCAGCCCGGTCGGAGATACGCAGTATTTT,CASSPVGDTQYF
TRBV3-1,NA,NA,TRBJ1-6,TGTGCCAGCAGCCGCTGGGACGGGGAGATTAATTCACCCCTCCACTTT,CASSRWDGEINSPLHF
TRBV4-2,NA,TRBD1,TRBJ2-5,TGTGCCAGCAGCGCCCGGGACAGGGGGCGAGAGACCCAGTACTTC,CASSARDRGRETQYF
TRBV20-1,NA,TRBD2,TRBJ2-3,TGCAGTGCTAGAGCTAGCGGGAGGACAGATACGCAGTATTTT,CSARASGRTDTQYF
TRBV4-2,NA,NA,TRBJ2-7,TGTGCCAGCAGCTCCCAGGGGAACACCTACGAGCAGTACTTC,CASSSQGNTYEQYF
TRBV6-1,few,NA,TRBJ1-1,TGTGCCAGCAGTAGGGAGGCCAGCGGAGCTTTCTTT,CASSREASGAFF